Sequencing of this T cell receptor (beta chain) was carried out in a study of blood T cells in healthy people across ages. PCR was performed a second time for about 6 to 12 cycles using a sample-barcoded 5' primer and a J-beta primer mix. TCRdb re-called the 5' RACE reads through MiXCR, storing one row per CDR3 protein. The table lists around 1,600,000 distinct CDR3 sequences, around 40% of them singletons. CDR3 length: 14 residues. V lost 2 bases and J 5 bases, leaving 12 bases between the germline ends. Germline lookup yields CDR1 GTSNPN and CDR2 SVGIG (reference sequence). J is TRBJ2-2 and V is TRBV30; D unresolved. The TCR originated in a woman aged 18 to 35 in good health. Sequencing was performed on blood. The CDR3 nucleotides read TGTGCCTGGAGTACGACCTACTTGACCGGGGAGCTGTTTTTT. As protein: CAWSTTYLTGELFF.